Sequencing of this T cell receptor (beta chain) was carried out in a study of breast tumors, draining lymph nodes, adjacent tissues. Germline V gene sequence: CDR1 DFQATT, CDR2 SNEGSKA (reference sequence). V was clipped by 5 bases and J by 9 bases; unmatched bases: 9. The CDR3 loop spans 14 amino acids. Study conclusions and caveats: Tumor repertoires ranked between lymph nodes and nontumor tissue in diversity, with V and J gene preferences. Luminal-like breast cancer showed significantly greater tumor-nontumor repertoire similarity than basal-like breast cancer did. Data fit most tumor T cells coming from lymph node, expanding in tumor. The lymph node origin of tumor T cells was framed as consistent with a hypothesis, not demonstrated.

This clonotype was found a few times. The antigen is unknown. Samples came from axillary lymph nodes draining the breast cancer. Each CDR3 protein gets one entry after TCRdb re-called the multiplex PCR reads with MiXCR. This sample has about 200,000 distinct CDR3 sequences, with around 34% found just once. The receptor was derived from a female donor with breast cancer. Some clones in this sample may be carry-over from other donors' samples. The V gene is TRBV20-1, the J gene TRBJ1-5, with 11 positions matching TRBD1. The sample consisted of axillary lymph node tissue. The CDR3 protein is CSAQDRGPRGPQHF. The CDR3 DNA reads TGCAGTGCTCAGGACAGGGGGCCCAGAGGGCCCCAGCATTTT.